This T cell receptor (beta chain) was captured by sequencing in a study of control samples from healthy donors and cancer patients. The CDR3 spans 14 residues. The V segment lost 5 bases and the J segment 7 bases; nucleotides outside the gene matches: 8. Germline CDR1 reads SGHAT; CDR2 reads FQNNGV. Measured with immunoSEQ multiplex PCR; TCRdb has only the in-frame clones, and not every one. This table has 100,000 or so clones, around four fifths appearing once. The receptor was isolated from a woman between 50 and 59 years old in good health. This chain links TRBV11-2 with TRBJ2-3; TRBD2 agrees at 8 bases. Sample: blood. The CDR3 sequence is CASSQTGGGNTQYF. The CDR3 DNA is TGTGCCAGCAGCCAGACCGGGGGGGGGAATACGCAGTATTTT.